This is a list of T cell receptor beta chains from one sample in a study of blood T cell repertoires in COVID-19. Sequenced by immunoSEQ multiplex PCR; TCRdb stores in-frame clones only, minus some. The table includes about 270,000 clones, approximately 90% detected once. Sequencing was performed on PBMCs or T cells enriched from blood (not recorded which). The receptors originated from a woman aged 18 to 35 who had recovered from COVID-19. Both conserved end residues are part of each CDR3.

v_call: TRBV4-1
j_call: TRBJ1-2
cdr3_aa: CASSQKGGGYGYTF

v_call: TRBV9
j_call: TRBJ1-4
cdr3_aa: CASSSRTGVNEKLFF

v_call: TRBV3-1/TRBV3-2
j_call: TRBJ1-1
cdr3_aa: CASSPREGRAGEPMNTEAFF

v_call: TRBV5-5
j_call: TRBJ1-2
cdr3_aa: CASSPGQGGGYTF

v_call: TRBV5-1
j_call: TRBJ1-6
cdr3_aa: CASSLGADGQSPLHF

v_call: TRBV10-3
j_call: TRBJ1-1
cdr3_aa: CAISPGTGGTEAFF

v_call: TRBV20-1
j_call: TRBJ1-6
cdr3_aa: CSAREGQGAAYNSPLHF

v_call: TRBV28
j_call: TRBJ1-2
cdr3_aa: CASSLAGQGDGYTF

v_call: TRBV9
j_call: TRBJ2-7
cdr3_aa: CASSPWGGAYEQYF

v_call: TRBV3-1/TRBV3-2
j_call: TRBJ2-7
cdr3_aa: CASSLRATYEQYF

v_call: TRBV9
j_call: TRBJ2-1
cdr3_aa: CASSVVPGFNEQFF

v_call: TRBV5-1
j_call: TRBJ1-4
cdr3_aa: CASSLISRDMDEKLFF

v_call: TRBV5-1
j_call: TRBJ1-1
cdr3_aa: CASSWDRGPGTEAFF

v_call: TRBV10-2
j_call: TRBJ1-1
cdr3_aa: CASAGRPNTEAFF

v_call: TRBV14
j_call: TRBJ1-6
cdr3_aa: CASRVGGQSGSPLHF

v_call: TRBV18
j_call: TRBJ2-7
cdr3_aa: CASSPEDTTYEQYF

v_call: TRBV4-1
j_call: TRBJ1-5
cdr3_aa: CASSQEGAWQPQHF

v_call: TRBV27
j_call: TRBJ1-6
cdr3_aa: CASSPGQFPSNNSPLHF

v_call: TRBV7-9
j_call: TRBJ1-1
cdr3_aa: CASSEDRVASEAFF

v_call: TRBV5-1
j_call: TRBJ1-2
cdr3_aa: CASSSQLSGGRYGYTF

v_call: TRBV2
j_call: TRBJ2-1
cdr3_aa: CASLSRGSYNEQFF

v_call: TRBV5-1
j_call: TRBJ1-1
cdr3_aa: CASARDRGDTEAFF

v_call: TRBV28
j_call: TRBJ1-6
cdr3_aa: CASSLPQGSGNSPLHF

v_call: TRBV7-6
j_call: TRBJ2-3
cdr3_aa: CASSLTAGGTPYTDTQYF

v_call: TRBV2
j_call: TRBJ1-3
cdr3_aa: CASSERLTAPGNTIYF

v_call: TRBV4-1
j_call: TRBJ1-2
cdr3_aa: CASSPPGQRYGYTF

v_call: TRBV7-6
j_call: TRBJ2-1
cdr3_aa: CASSPGTSGLVNEQFF

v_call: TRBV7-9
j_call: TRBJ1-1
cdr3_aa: CASSFPRGKATEAFF

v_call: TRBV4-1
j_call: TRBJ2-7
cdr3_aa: CASSHVAGETYEQYF

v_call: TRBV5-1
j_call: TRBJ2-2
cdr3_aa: CASRYELNTGELFF

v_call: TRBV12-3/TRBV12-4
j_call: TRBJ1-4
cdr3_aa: CASRKQGVRKLFF

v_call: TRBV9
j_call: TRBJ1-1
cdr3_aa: CASSVTGLGMNTEAFF

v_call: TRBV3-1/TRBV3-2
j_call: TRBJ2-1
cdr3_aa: CASSHALRARLDNEQFF

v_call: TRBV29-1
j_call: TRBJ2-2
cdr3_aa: CSATTGGGTGELFF

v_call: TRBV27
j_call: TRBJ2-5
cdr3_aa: CASSARQGQETQYF

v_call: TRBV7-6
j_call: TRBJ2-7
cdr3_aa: CASSFFAEKTYYEQYF

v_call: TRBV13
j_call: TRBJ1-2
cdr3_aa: CASSIDRDYGYTF

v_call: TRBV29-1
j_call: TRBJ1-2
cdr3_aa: CSVGAILNYGYTF

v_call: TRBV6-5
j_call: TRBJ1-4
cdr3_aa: CASRQDRTNEKLFF

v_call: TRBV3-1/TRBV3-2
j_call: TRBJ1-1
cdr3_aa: CASSGLWRTEAFF

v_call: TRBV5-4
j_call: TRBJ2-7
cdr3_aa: CASRLGADYEQYF

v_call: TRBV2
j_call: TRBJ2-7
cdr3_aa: CASSEGPTRLAGANEQYF

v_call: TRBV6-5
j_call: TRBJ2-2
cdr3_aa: CASRPSGGAGELFF

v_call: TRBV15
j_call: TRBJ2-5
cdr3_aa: CATSLAHSGTSVVETQYF

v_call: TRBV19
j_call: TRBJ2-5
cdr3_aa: CASSNKVRGQRETQYF

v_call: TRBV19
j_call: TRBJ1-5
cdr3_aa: CASSTFDRGGIVGNQPQHF